A selection of T cell receptor beta chains follows, all from one sample in a study of cytomegalovirus exposure and HLA in healthy donors. Here immunoSEQ multiplex PCR was the method, and the copy in TCRdb shows in-frame clones only, minus some. The sample shows 120,000 to 150,000 clones, around 84% of them seen only once. Material for sequencing was PBMCs. These receptors were obtained from a man between 18 and 35 years old in good health and CMV-seropositive. Each CDR3 is given with its conserved first and last residue. Fields, in order: V gene, clone size, D gene, J gene, CDR3 DNA, CDR3 protein. A D gene is named only where the DNA matches it firmly. Not all rows give a size; the values are once, few, many and, for expanded clones, a class.

v_gene: TRBV10-1; abundance: once; d_gene: TRBD1; j_gene: TRBJ2-2; CDR3nt: TGCGCCAGCAGTGTCGGACAGGGGACCGGGGAGCTGTTTTTT; CDR3aa: CASSVGQGTGELFF
v_gene: TRBV7-9; abundance: -; d_gene: -; j_gene: TRBJ1-1; CDR3nt: TGTGCCAGCAGCTTAGTACTGACAGGTGAAGCTTTCTTT; CDR3aa: CASSLVLTGEAFF
v_gene: TRBV27; abundance: once; d_gene: -; j_gene: TRBJ2-1; CDR3nt: TGTGCCAGCACCGGCTACAATGAGCAGTTCTTC; CDR3aa: CASTGYNEQFF
v_gene: TRBV29-1; abundance: few; d_gene: -; j_gene: TRBJ1-1; CDR3nt: TGCAGCGTTGACCCTAACACTGAAGCTTTCTTT; CDR3aa: CSVDPNTEAFF
v_gene: TRBV19; abundance: -; d_gene: TRBD2; j_gene: TRBJ2-7; CDR3nt: TGTGCCAGTAGTATAGTCGGGACTAGCGGGTTCGACCACACCTACGAGCAGTACTTC; CDR3aa: CASSIVGTSGFDHTYEQYF
v_gene: TRBV9; abundance: -; d_gene: TRBD1; j_gene: TRBJ2-2; CDR3nt: TGTGCCAGCAGCGTAGCGCAGGGGGCTGGCACCGGGGAGCTGTTTTTT; CDR3aa: CASSVAQGAGTGELFF
v_gene: TRBV11-2; abundance: -; d_gene: -; j_gene: TRBJ1-2; CDR3nt: TGTGCCAGCAGCCGCCCAGACAGAGTCTATGGCTACACCTTC; CDR3aa: CASSRPDRVYGYTF
v_gene: TRBV5-1; abundance: -; d_gene: -; j_gene: TRBJ1-1; CDR3nt: TGCGCCAGCAGCATCGGTGGCAGGGACACTGAAGCTTTCTTT; CDR3aa: CASSIGGRDTEAFF
v_gene: TRBV20-1; abundance: -; d_gene: -; j_gene: TRBJ1-2; CDR3nt: TGCAGTGCTAGAGAGGGGGCGCCCTACACCTTC; CDR3aa: CSAREGAPYTF
v_gene: TRBV6-1; abundance: -; d_gene: -; j_gene: TRBJ1-5; CDR3nt: TGTGCCAGCAGTTTAGGAGTAGGTCAGCCCCAGCATTTT; CDR3aa: CASSLGVGQPQHF
v_gene: TRBV7-9; abundance: -; d_gene: -; j_gene: TRBJ2-3; CDR3nt: TGTGCCACCCGGGAGGATACGCAGTATTTT; CDR3aa: CATREDTQYF
v_gene: TRBV6-4; abundance: -; d_gene: -; j_gene: TRBJ1-2; CDR3nt: TGTGCCAGCAGTGACGGTACAGACTATGGCTACACCTTC; CDR3aa: CASSDGTDYGYTF
v_gene: TRBV19; abundance: -; d_gene: -; j_gene: TRBJ2-1; CDR3nt: TGTGCCAGTAGTATTGTGTATCGGGACACCAACAATGAGCAGTTCTTC; CDR3aa: CASSIVYRDTNNEQFF
v_gene: TRBV27; abundance: -; d_gene: TRBD2; j_gene: TRBJ2-7; CDR3nt: TGTGCCAGCAGTTTATCTTTTGGCGGGGGGACCGGTCGCGAGCAGTACTTC; CDR3aa: CASSLSFGGGTGREQYF
v_gene: TRBV10-3; abundance: -; d_gene: TRBD2; j_gene: TRBJ2-3; CDR3nt: TGTGCCATCAGGGCTAGCGGGGGGGCCTGGGATACGCAGTATTTT; CDR3aa: CAIRASGGAWDTQYF
v_gene: TRBV19; abundance: -; d_gene: -; j_gene: TRBJ2-1; CDR3nt: TGTGCCAGTAGTAGGGGGAGGAGCTCCTACAATGAGCAGTTCTTC; CDR3aa: CASSRGRSSYNEQFF
v_gene: TRBV14; abundance: few; d_gene: -; j_gene: TRBJ1-2; CDR3nt: TGTGCCAGCAGCCCCAGTGGACACCTAAACTATGGCTACACCTTC; CDR3aa: CASSPSGHLNYGYTF
v_gene: TRBV6-1; abundance: few; d_gene: -; j_gene: TRBJ2-7; CDR3nt: TGTGGCTCCCAGGCAGGCCCCTACGAGCAGTACTTC; CDR3aa: CGSQAGPYEQYF
v_gene: TRBV2; abundance: -; d_gene: -; j_gene: TRBJ2-7; CDR3nt: TGTGCCACGCAGAAGGGACTTTCAACCTACGAGCAGTACTTC; CDR3aa: CATQKGLSTYEQYF